This entry describes one T cell receptor beta chain. Its target is unknown. Repertoires were generated with immunoSEQ multiplex PCR, while TCRdb's copy carries only in-frame clones and drops some. Here the sample spans roughly 110,000 clones, approximately 88% being singletons. The CDR3 spans 15 residues. Deletions cut 4 bases from V and 0 bases from J, with 10 bases between. From germline, CDR1 is SGHNT and CDR2 YYREEE (reference sequence). This sample stems from a study of T cell responses to AZD1222 COVID-19 vaccine. General study points: Increased Spike-specific TCR breadth and depth were observed after two AZD1222 doses. Clonal diversity was possibly underestimated, and the donors were mostly white British, with more females.

The receptor comes from an adult who received the AZD1222 COVID-19 vaccine. Specimen: peripheral blood, collected 28 days after the second AZD1222 dose. The rearrangement links TRBV5-4 to TRBJ2-2, with D unclear. The DNA for the CDR3 is TGTGCCAGCAGCCATGGCGGAGCGAACACCGGGGAGCTGTTTTTT. This gives the protein CASSHGGANTGELFF.